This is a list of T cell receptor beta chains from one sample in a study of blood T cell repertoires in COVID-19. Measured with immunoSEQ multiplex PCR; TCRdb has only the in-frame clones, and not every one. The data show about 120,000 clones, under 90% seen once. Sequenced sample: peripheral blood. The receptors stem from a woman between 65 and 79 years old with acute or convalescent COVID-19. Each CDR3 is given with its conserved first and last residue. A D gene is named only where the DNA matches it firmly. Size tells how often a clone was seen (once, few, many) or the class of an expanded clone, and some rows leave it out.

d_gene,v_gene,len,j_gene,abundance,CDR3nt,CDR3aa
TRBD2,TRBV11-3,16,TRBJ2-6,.,TGTGCCAGCAGTACTAGCGGGGGGACCGGGGCCAACGTCCTGACTTTC,CASSTSGGTGANVLTF
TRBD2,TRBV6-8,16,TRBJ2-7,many,TGTGCCAGCGGCTTAGCGGGGGCCGTCCTAACCTACGAGCAGTACTTC,CASGLAGAVLTYEQYF
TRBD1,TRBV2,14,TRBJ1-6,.,TGTGCCAGCAGTGACCGGGACAGTAATTCACCCCTCCACTTT,CASSDRDSNSPLHF
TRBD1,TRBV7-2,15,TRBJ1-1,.,TGTGCCAGCACCTCAAGACAGGGGGCGGGCACTGAAGCTTTCTTT,CASTSRQGAGTEAFF
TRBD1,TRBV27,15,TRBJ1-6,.,TGTGCCAGCCGCTCACAGGGGGCCTCTGGTTCACCCCTCCACTTT,CASRSQGASGSPLHF
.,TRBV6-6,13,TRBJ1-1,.,TGTGCCAGCAGTTACTCGCCTATTCAAGTCGCTTTCTTT,CASSYSPIQVAFF
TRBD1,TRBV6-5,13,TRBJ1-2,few,TGTGCCAGCAGAGGACAGGGTGTCTATGGCTACACCTTC,CASRGQGVYGYTF
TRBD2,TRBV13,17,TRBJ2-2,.,TGTGCCAGCAGCTTAGCCTCTAGCGGGTGGAACACCGGGGAGCTGTTTTTT,CASSLASSGWNTGELFF
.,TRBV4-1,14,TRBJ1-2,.,TGCGCCAGCAGTAAGGGGGGGAGTCGCTATGGCTACACCTTC,CASSKGGSRYGYTF
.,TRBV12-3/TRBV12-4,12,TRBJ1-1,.,TGTGCCAGCAGTCGAGCAGGGTCTGAAGCTTTCTTT,CASSRAGSEAFF
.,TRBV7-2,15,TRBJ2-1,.,TGTGCCAGCAGCTTAGCAGGACAACTATACAATGAGCAGTTCTTC,CASSLAGQLYNEQFF
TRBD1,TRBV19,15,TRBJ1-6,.,TGTGCCAGTAGTACAGACAGGGTTGGTAATTCACCCCTCCACTTT,CASSTDRVGNSPLHF
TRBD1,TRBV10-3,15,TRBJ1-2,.,TGTGCCATCAGACAGGGGGCCGAGGAATTGTATGGCTACACCTTC,CAIRQGAEELYGYTF